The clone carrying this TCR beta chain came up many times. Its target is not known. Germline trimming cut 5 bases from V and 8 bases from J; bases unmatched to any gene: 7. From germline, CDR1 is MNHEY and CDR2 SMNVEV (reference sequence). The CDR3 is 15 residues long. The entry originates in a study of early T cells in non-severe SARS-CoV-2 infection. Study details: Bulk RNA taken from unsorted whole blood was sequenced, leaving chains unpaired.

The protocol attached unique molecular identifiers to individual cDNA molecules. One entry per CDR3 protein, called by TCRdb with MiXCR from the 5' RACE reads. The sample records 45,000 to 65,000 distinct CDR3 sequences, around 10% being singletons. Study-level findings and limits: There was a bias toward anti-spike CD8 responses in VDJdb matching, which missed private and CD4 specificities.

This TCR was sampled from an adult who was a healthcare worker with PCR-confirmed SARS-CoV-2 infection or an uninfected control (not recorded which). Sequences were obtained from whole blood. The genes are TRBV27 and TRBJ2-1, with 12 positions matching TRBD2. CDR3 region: CASSQTSGSSDEQFF. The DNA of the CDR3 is TGTGCCAGCAGTCAGACTAGCGGGAGTTCGGATGAGCAGTTCTTC.